Shown below are 15 T cell receptor beta chains from a single sample sequenced in a study of T cell responses to AZD1222 COVID-19 vaccine. TCRdb keeps only in-frame clones here, not all; method: immunoSEQ multiplex PCR. The data hold some 120,000 clones, with more than 85% observed a single time. The material was peripheral blood, obtained on day 0 of AZD1222 vaccination. The receptors come from an adult in good health.

This chain uses TRBV7-9 with TRBJ1-2, with D possibly TRBD1 on 6 matching bases. CDR1 and CDR2 from the germline V gene are SEHNR and FQNEAQ (reference sequence). Between the trimmed V and J ends, which lost 2 bases and 8 bases, there was a span of 12 bases. CDR3 length: 13 amino acids. This CDR3 reads CASSLREGEGYTF. In DNA, the CDR3 is TGTGCCAGCAGCTTACGTGAGGGGGAAGGCTACACCTTC.

This clone occurred a few times. The chain is built from TRBV5-1 and TRBJ1-1, with TRBD1 as a possible D gene (6 bases). The V end lost 2 bases, the J end lost 5 bases, and 13 bases lay between the germline ends. The germline CDR1 and CDR2 sequences are SGHRS and YFSETQ. This CDR3 region has 14 residues. CDR3 region: CASSFNSGETEAFF. CDR3 bases: TGCGCCAGCAGCTTTAATTCAGGGGAGACTGAAGCTTTCTTT.

This chain connects TRBV7-9 to TRBJ1-2; no firm D call. CDR1 and CDR2 (germline): SEHNR, FQNEAQ (reference sequence). The CDR3 length is 14 residues. The V gene lost 5 bases and the J gene lost 5 bases, with 15 bases spanning the gap. This CDR3 is CASSISDPEYGYTF. The CDR3, as DNA: TGTGCCAGCAGCATATCCGACCCGGAATATGGCTACACCTTC.

The sample holds a few counts of this clone. V is TRBV28 and J is TRBJ2-2, with 8 bases lining up with TRBD1. CDR1 and CDR2 from the germline V gene are MDHEN and SYDVKM. V shed 2 bases, J shed 9 bases, and the junction held 8 bases outside the gene matches. The CDR3 is 15 residues long. CDR3 amino acids: CASSLRGGQGRELFF. The CDR3, as DNA: TGTGCCAGCAGTTTAAGAGGAGGACAGGGTCGGGAGCTGTTTTTT. Full variable domain (remainder filled in from reference TRBV28 and TRBJ2-2): DVKVTQSSRYLVKRTGEKVFLECVQDMDHENMFWYRQDPGLGLRLIYFSYDVKMKEKGDIPEGYSVSREKKERFSLILESASTNQTSMYLCASSLRGGQGRELFFGEGSRLTVL.

J is TRBJ2-4 and V is TRBV10-3; tentatively, D is TRBD1 (5 bases). V lost 1 base and J lost 4, with 11 bases in between. CDR1 and CDR2 (germline): ENHRY, SYGVKD. This CDR3 is 15 amino acids long. CDR3: CAISEWGQGKNIQYF. In DNA, the CDR3 is TGTGCCATCAGTGAGTGGGGCCAGGGAAAAAACATTCAGTACTTC.

The chain is built from TRBV28 and TRBJ2-7; 8 bases map to TRBD2. Trimming cost V 7 bases and J 7 bases; bases outside gene matches: 15. Germline values: CDR1 MDHEN, CDR2 SYDVKM. The CDR3 runs to 15 residues. In DNA form, the CDR3 reads TGTGCCAGCAAGGCAGCCGGGAGGGCCAGGGGTGAGCAGTACTTC. This translates into CASKAAGRARGEQYF.

In this sample, this clone turned up a few times. The V call is TRBV28, the J call TRBJ2-7; no definite D call. V shed 7 bases and J shed 4 bases, with 8 bases lying between them. The CDR3 covers 11 residues. Per germline, CDR1 MDHEN and CDR2 SYDVKM. CDR3 sequence (DNA): TGTGCCAGCATAACCGCTTACGAGCAGTACTTC. Encoded protein: CASITAYEQYF.

This clone came up a few times. The rearrangement joins TRBV5-5 to TRBJ2-6; 13 nucleotides align to TRBD2. Trimming at V came to 4 bases and at J to 3 bases, leaving 1 base not matched to a gene. Germline assignment: CDR1 SGHKS and CDR2 YYEKEE (reference sequence). This CDR3 is 16 amino acids long. CDR3 coding DNA: TGTGCCAGCAGCGGACTAGCGGGAGTTGGGGCCAACGTCCTGACTTTC. Protein: CASSGLAGVGANVLTF. Full variable domain (rest looked up from reference TRBV5-5 and TRBJ2-6): DAGVTQSPTHLIKTRGQQVTLRCSPISGHKSVSWYQQVLGQGPQFIFQYYEKEERGRGNFPDRFSARQFPNYSSELNVNALLLGDSALYLCASSGLAGVGANVLTFGAGSRLTVL.

As for this clone: Other DNA sequences in the same sample also yield this CDR3. The chain employs TRBV20-1 and TRBJ1-2; no clear D. Between the trimmed V and J ends, which lost 0 bases and 8 bases, there was a span of 7 bases. Germline CDR1 and CDR2: DFQATT and SNEGSKA (reference sequence). The CDR3 loop spans 11 amino acids. CDR3 coding DNA: TGCAGTGCTAGAGACAGAGTCGGCTACACCTTC. Protein product: CSARDRVGYTF.

The chain combines TRBV9 with TRBJ1-2, with D possibly being TRBD1 (6 bases). Germline CDR1 and CDR2: SGDLS and YYNGEE. The CDR3 extends over 14 amino acids. The V gene lost 0 bases and the J gene lost 2 bases, with 8 bases spanning the gap. CDR3 sequence (DNA): TGTGCCAGCAGCGTAGCAACAGGGAACTATGGCTACACCTTC. This encodes CASSVATGNYGYTF.

The V gene is TRBV4-2, the J gene TRBJ1-3; D gene uncertain. Germline V lookup: CDR1 LGHNA, CDR2 YNFKEQ. The V end lost 1 base, the J end lost 2 bases, and 9 bases lay between the germline ends. This CDR3 contains 15 residues. This CDR3 reads CASSQGAAAGNTIYF. The CDR3 DNA reads as TGTGCCAGCAGCCAAGGTGCAGCGGCTGGAAACACCATATATTTT.

The genes are TRBV27 and TRBJ2-2; 13 bases map to TRBD2. V dropped 6 bases and J dropped 4; count of bases not matched to a gene: 8. The CDR3 is 17 residues long. From germline, CDR1 is MNHEY and CDR2 SMNVEV (reference sequence). Here the CDR3 reads CASSLLAGGRGTGELFF. CDR3 DNA sequence: TGTGCCAGCAGCTTACTAGCGGGGGGGCGGGGCACCGGGGAGCTGTTTTTT.

This chain joins TRBV9 and TRBJ2-3; D remains ambiguous. Between the trimmed V and J ends, which lost 3 bases and 2 bases, there was a span of 10 bases. This CDR3 is built from 14 residues. The germline V gene encodes CDR1 SGDLS and CDR2 YYNGEE. CDR3 nucleotides: TGTGCCAGCAGCGCCCTCGGGTCCACAGATACGCAGTATTTT. It encodes CASSALGSTDTQYF.

This clone has a handful of counts. The chain combines TRBV5-1 with TRBJ2-7; D remains unclear. V was trimmed by 0 bases and J by 0 bases, leaving 13 bases between them. The V gene's germline CDR1 is SGHRS and CDR2 YFSETQ. CDR3 length: 16 amino acids. CDR3 residues: CASSLDGSPYSYEQYF. DNA for the CDR3: TGCGCCAGCAGCTTGGACGGTAGTCCCTACTCCTACGAGCAGTACTTC. The whole variable domain, filled in from reference TRBV5-1 and TRBJ2-7, reads KAGVTQTPRYLIKTRGQQVTLSCSPISGHRSVSWYQQTPGQGLQFLFEYFSETQRNKGNFPGRFSGRQFSNSRSEMNVSTLELGDSALYLCASSLDGSPYSYEQYFGPGTRLTVT.

V is TRBV28 and J is TRBJ1-4; 8 bases map to TRBD1. Germline lookup yields CDR1 MDHEN and CDR2 SYDVKM. The CDR3 consists of 16 residues. V was clipped by 5 bases and J by 8 bases; unmatched bases: 13. DNA of the CDR3: TGTGCCAGCAGTCTCGGACAGGGTGGCATTGGAGAAAAACTGTTTTTT. Amino acids: CASSLGQGGIGEKLFF. Supplemented by reference TRBV28 and TRBJ1-4, the full variable domain reads DVKVTQSSRYLVKRTGEKVFLECVQDMDHENMFWYRQDPGLGLRLIYFSYDVKMKEKGDIPEGYSVSREKKERFSLILESASTNQTSMYLCASSLGQGGIGEKLFFGSGTQLSVL.